This is a list of T cell receptor beta chains from one sample in a study of identifying expanded T cells in peripheral blood. Using immunoSEQ multiplex PCR, the repertoire was profiled, and TCRdb retains in-frame clones only, with some absent. The table has about 89,000 clones, approximately 86% seen once. The sequencing input was blood. Receptors originate from a person aged 18-70 years in good health. Each CDR3 is given with its conserved first and last residue. Each record gives: V gene, D gene, J gene, clone size, CDR3 DNA, CDR3 protein. D genes are given only for firm matches. A clone size is listed for some rows: how often the clone was seen (once, few, many), or a class if it is expanded.

>TRBV4-1|.|TRBJ1-4|.
TGCGCCAGCAGCCGCCAGTCGGGACAAGTAAATGAAAAACTGTTTTTT
CASSRQSGQVNEKLFF
>TRBV2|.|TRBJ1-3|.
TGTGCCAGCTGGGACCCGGTGTCTGGAAACACCATATATTTT
CASWDPVSGNTIYF
>TRBV19|.|TRBJ2-1|.
TGTGCCAGTAGTATATTTGGCGGCCGGGGATATGAGCAGTTCTTC
CASSIFGGRGYEQFF
>TRBV2|.|TRBJ2-7|.
TGTGCCAGCAGTGAACAGATAGTTTCCTACGAGCAGTACTTC
CASSEQIVSYEQYF
>TRBV5-5|.|TRBJ1-2|.
TGTGCCAGCAGCTTAGATATCAACTATGGCTACACCTTC
CASSLDINYGYTF
>TRBV7-6|TRBD1|TRBJ1-6|.
TGTGCCAGCAGCGTCGCGACAGGGGGCAATTCACCCCTCCACTTT
CASSVATGGNSPLHF
>TRBV7-2|.|TRBJ1-1|.
TGTGCCAGCAGTTGGACCGGGACATCTAACACTGAAGCTTTCTTT
CASSWTGTSNTEAFF
>TRBV15|.|TRBJ1-4|few
TGTGCCACCAGCAGAGACTTGGGGTTTGAAAAACTGTTTTTT
CATSRDLGFEKLFF
>TRBV30|.|TRBJ1-5|few
TGTGCCTGGGGGGACGGGAATCAGCCCCAGCATTTT
CAWGDGNQPQHF
>TRBV6-1|TRBD1|TRBJ1-1|.
TGTGCCAGCAATTTGGACAGGGCGCGCACTGAAGCTTTCTTT
CASNLDRARTEAFF
>TRBV13|.|TRBJ2-1|.
TGTGCCAGCAGCTTACAGGGGCACTCCTACAATGAGCAGTTCTTC
CASSLQGHSYNEQFF
>TRBV4-3|TRBD1|TRBJ1-4|.
TGCGCCAGCAGCCATGACGCAGGGGGCGCAAAAAATGAAAAACTGTTTTTT
CASSHDAGGAKNEKLFF
>TRBV6-5|.|TRBJ1-4|.
TGTGCCAGCAGTACCCGGACCCGGGGGGGCGAAAAACTGTTTTTT
CASSTRTRGGEKLFF
>TRBV4-1|.|TRBJ1-3|.
TGCGCCAGCAGCCAAGACAGGCCCTCCGGTGAGGGCTCTGGAAACACCATATATTTT
CASSQDRPSGEGSGNTIYF
>TRBV5-4|.|TRBJ1-2|.
TGTGCCAGCAGTGGGACTGAAGACTATGGCTACACCTTC
CASSGTEDYGYTF
>TRBV9|TRBD1|TRBJ1-2|.
TGTGCCAGCAGCGTCGACAGGGGTAATTATGGCTACACCTTC
CASSVDRGNYGYTF
>TRBV5-1|TRBD1|TRBJ1-2|.
TGCGCCAGCAGCCCGGACAGGATCTATGGTGGCTACACCTTC
CASSPDRIYGGYTF
>TRBV19|.|TRBJ1-6|.
TGTGCCAGTAGTATGGGGGAGTTGTATAATTCACCCCTCCACTTT
CASSMGELYNSPLHF
>TRBV10-3|.|TRBJ1-2|.
TGTGCCACCGCGGGGGGGAACTATGGCTACACCTTC
CATAGGNYGYTF
>TRBV29-1|.|TRBJ1-1|.
TGCAGCGTGACAGGTGTCTTGAACACTGAAGCTTTCTTT
CSVTGVLNTEAFF
>TRBV7-2|.|TRBJ1-1|.
TGTGCCAGCAGCCCATATTTAGAAGCTTTCTTT
CASSPYLEAFF
>TRBV7-9|TRBD1|TRBJ1-5|.
TGTGCCAGCAGCTTAGGGACAGGTGACAATCAGCCCCAGCATTTT
CASSLGTGDNQPQHF
>TRBV5-1|.|TRBJ2-3|once
TGCGCCAGCAGCTTGGGGACGTCCGACCTGAGGCAGTATTTT
CASSLGTSDLRQYF
>TRBV6-6|TRBD1|TRBJ1-2|.
TGTGCCAGCAGTTATGGGACAGACTTCTATGGCTACACCTTC
CASSYGTDFYGYTF
>TRBV25-1|.|TRBJ2-5|.
TGTGCCAGCGCGCTAGGGGAGACCCAGTACTTC
CASALGETQYF
>TRBV11-2|.|TRBJ1-1|.
TGTGCCAGCAGCGCCGCGGGAGACCGAACCTTGAACACTGAAGCTTTCTTT
CASSAAGDRTLNTEAFF
>TRBV6-6|.|TRBJ1-5|.
.
CASSSSDMGGNQPQHF